The present TCR beta chain was sequenced within a study of T cell responses to AZD1222 COVID-19 vaccine. Study conclusions and caveats: Seropositive at baseline were only a handful of AZD1222 recipients.

A word on this clone: What it recognizes is unknown.

Sequencing was performed with immunoSEQ multiplex PCR; in TCRdb, only in-frame clones are kept and a portion is missing. The data show about 110,000 clones, about 89% seen once. The receptor comes from an adult in good health. Sample: peripheral blood, taken on day 0 of AZD1222 vaccination.

CDR3 sequence: CASRARDRGQGWNQPQHF. The CDR3 nucleotides are TGTGCCAGCAGGGCCCGGGACAGGGGGCAAGGGTGGAATCAGCCCCAGCATTTT. V gene TRBV27 combines with J gene TRBJ1-5, with TRBD1 matching over 12 bases. CDR1 is MNHEY, CDR2 SMNVEV, per germline (reference sequence). The CDR3 is made up of 18 amino acids. Losses at the gene ends were 6 bases for V and 4 bases for J; bases not matched to a gene: 13.